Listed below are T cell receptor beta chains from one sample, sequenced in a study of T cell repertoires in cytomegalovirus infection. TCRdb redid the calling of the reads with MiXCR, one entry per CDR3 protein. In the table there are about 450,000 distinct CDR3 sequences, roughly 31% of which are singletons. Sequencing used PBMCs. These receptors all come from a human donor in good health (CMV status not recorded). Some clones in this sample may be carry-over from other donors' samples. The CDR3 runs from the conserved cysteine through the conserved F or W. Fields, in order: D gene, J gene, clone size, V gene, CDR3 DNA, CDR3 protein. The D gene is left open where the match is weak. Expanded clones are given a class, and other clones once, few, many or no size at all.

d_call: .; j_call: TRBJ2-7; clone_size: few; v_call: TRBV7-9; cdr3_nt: TGTGCCAGCACCCCAAGTAAATCACCCTACGAGCAGTACTTC; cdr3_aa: CASTPSKSPYEQYF
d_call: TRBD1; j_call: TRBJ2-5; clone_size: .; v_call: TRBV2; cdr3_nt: TGTGCCAGCAGTGAAATACTGGGACAGCAAGAGACCCAGTACTTC; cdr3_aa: CASSEILGQQETQYF
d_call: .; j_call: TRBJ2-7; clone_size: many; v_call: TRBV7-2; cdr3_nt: TGTGCCAGCAGCCCTGAGTTAGGTTCCCTCTCCTACGAGCAGTACTTC; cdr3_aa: CASSPELGSLSYEQYF
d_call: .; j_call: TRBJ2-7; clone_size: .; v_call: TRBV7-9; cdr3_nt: TGTGCCAGCAGCTTATATGCAGGGGGGGACGAGCAGTACTTC; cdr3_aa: CASSLYAGGDEQYF
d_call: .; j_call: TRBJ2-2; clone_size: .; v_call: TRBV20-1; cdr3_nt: TGCAGTGCTAAACAGTCCCGCCGTGATACCGGGGAGCTGTTTTTT; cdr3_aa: CSAKQSRRDTGELFF
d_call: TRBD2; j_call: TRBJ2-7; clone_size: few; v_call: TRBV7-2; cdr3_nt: TGTGCCAGCAGCTTAGGACTAGCGGGGAGGAAAGTCTACGAGCAGTACTTC; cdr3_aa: CASSLGLAGRKVYEQYF
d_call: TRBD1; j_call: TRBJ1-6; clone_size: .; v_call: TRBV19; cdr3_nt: TGTTCCAGTAGTGAGCGACAGGGTGAATCACCCCTCCACTTT; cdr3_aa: CSSSERQGESPLHF
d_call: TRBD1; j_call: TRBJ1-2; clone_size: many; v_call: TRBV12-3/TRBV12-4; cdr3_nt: TGTGCCAGCAGTAGGGGGACAGAAGTTTATGGCTACACCTTC; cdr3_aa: CASSRGTEVYGYTF
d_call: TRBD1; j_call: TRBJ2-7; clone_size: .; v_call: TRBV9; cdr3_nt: TGTGCCAGCAGCGTAGAGACAGGGGTCACCGGCGAGCAGTACTTC; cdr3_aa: CASSVETGVTGEQYF
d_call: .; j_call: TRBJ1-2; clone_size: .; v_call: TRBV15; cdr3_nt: TGTGCCACCAGCAGAGAGGCCGATTCCGGCTACACCTTC; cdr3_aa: CATSREADSGYTF
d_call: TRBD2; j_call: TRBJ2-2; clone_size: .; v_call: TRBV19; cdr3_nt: TGTGCCAGTAGTTTATTAGCGGGTGGAACCGGGGAGCTGTTTTTT; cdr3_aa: CASSLLAGGTGELFF
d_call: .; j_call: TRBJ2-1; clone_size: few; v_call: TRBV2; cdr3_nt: TGCGCCCGGGGAGTGACGTACAATGAGCAGTTCTTC; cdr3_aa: CARGVTYNEQFF
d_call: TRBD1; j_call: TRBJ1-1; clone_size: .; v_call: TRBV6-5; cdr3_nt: TGTGCCAGCAGAACGACAGGGGTTACTGAAGCTTTCTTT; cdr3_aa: CASRTTGVTEAFF
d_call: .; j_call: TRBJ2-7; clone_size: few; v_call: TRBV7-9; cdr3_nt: TGTGCCAGCAGCCCCGACGTGGGAGGTTGGTACGAGCAGTACTTC; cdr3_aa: CASSPDVGGWYEQYF
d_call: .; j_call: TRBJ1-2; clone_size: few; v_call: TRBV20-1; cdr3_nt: TGCAGTGCTAGAGTGAGAGGACCTAACTATGGCTACACCTTC; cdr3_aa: CSARVRGPNYGYTF
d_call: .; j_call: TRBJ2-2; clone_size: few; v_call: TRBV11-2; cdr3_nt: TGTGCCAGCAGGAAACAGGGAGTTCGGACCGGGGAGCTGTTTTTT; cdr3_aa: CASRKQGVRTGELFF
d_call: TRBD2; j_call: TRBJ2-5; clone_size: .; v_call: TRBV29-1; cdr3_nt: TGCAGCGTCTCAGAAAGACTAGCGGTTGGAGAGACCCAGTACTTC; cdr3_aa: CSVSERLAVGETQYF
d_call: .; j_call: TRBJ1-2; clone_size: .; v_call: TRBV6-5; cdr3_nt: TGTGCCAGCAGTTACTCGTCGGCCCGCGGAGACTATGGCTACACCTTC; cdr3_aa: CASSYSSARGDYGYTF
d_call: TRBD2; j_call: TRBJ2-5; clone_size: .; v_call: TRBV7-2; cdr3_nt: TGTGCCAGCATACCCATAGCGGGGCTGGAGACCAAGTACTTC; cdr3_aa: CASIPIAGLETKYF
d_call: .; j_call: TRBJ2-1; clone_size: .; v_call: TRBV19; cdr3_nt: TGTGCCAGTAGCCGCAACTATGAGCAGTTCTTC; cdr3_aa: CASSRNYEQFF
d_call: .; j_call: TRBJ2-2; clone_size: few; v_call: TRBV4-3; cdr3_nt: TGCGCCAGCAGCCAAGGGGCCGGGGACACCGGGGAGCTGTTTTTT; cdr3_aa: CASSQGAGDTGELFF
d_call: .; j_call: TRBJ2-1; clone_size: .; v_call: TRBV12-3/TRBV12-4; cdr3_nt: TGTGCCAGCGCAGGACCAGGTGACAATGAGCAGTTCTTC; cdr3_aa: CASAGPGDNEQFF
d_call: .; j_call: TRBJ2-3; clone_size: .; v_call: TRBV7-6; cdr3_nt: TGTGCCAGCAGCTTAGTTAGCCAGGGAGATACGCAGTATTTT; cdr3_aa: CASSLVSQGDTQYF
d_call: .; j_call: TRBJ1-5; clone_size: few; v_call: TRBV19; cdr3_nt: TGTGCCAGTAGTACAATAAGAGTTATAGCAAATCAGCCCCAGCATTTT; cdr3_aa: CASSTIRVIANQPQHF
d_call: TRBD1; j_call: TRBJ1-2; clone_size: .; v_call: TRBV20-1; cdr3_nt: TGCAGTGCTAGTCGGCAGGGGGCTAACTATGGCTACACCTTC; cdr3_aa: CSASRQGANYGYTF
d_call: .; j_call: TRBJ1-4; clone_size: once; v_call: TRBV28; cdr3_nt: TGTGCCAGCAGTCCGTACCCTGCAACTAATGAAAAACTGTTTTTT; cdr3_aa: CASSPYPATNEKLFF
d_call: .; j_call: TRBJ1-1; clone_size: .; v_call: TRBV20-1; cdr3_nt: TGCAGTGTCCCGGGGGTCGTCGCTTTCTTT; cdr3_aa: CSVPGVVAFF
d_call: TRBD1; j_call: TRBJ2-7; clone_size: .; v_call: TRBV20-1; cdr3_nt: TGCAGTGCTACCCAAATCCCGGGACAGGGCCTCCGCAGGGTATACGAGCAGTACTTC; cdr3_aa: CSATQIPGQGLRRVYEQYF
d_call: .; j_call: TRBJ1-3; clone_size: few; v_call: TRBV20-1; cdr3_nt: TGCAGTGCTACCCGGGACTCCCTCTCTGGAAACACCATATATTTT; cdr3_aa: CSATRDSLSGNTIYF
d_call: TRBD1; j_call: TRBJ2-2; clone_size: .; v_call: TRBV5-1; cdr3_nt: TGCGCCAGCAGCTTGGATGGGACAGGGGTTGGCGGGGAGCTGTTTTTT; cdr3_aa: CASSLDGTGVGGELFF